The 25 T cell receptor beta chains in this list originate from one sample, sequenced in a study of identical twins (dated by TCRdb to 2015 to 2016). Library creation used 5' RACE. The data were produced on an Illumina HiSeq 2000. TCRdb reprocessing: public reads trimmed at Q25 with fastp, clones called with MiXCR, in-frame beta chains kept. Duplicate CDR3 protein sequences are folded into a single record with the most common DNA and genes. The sample has about 720,000 distinct CDR3 sequences on record, 18% of them singletons. Over 10% of the sample is taken by the ten largest. These data also featured in a second study, about T cells expressing NK-cell markers.

Source material: PBMCs. These receptors were collected from a woman in her late teens or twenties in good health.

The chain joins TRBV6-1 to TRBJ2-1; no clear D gene. The CDR3 consists of 13 residues. Trimming pared 3 bases from V and 9 bases from J, leaving 12 bases between. Germline values: CDR1 MNHNS, CDR2 SASEGT. This chain's CDR3 is CASSETTISEQFF. Written as DNA, the CDR3 is TGTGCCAGCAGTGAGACCACGATCAGTGAGCAGTTCTTC.

The rearrangement joins TRBV6-1 to TRBJ2-7; 7 bases agree with TRBD2. CDR3 length: 17 amino acids. With V trimmed by 7 bases and J by 0 bases, 15 bases remained unmatched. Germline assignment: CDR1 MNHNS and CDR2 SASEGT. The CDR3 DNA is TGTGCCAGCACCCCGACTAGCTATGCCCTCCACTCCTACGAGCAGTACTTC. Amino acids: CASTPTSYALHSYEQYF.

The chain employs TRBV5-6 and TRBJ2-5; 11 bases fit TRBD1. The length of the CDR3 is 15 residues. Germline values: CDR1 SGHDT, CDR2 YYEEEE. Trimming took 0 bases from V and 6 from J; bases not matched to a gene: 4. Here the CDR3 DNA reads TGTGCCAGCAGCTTGGGGACAGGGGGCTCTAAGACCCAGTACTTC. Translating gives CASSLGTGGSKTQYF. Filled out from reference TRBV5-6 and TRBJ2-5, the complete variable domain reads DAGVTQSPTHLIKTRGQQVTLRCSPKSGHDTVSWYQQALGQGPQFIFQYYEEEERQRGNFPDRFSGHQFPNYSSELNVNALLLGDSALYLCASSLGTGGSKTQYFGPGTRLLVL.

A word on this clonotype: No conserved phenylalanine or tryptophan is present at the end of the CDR3, so a read error is the likely explanation. V usage is TRBV5-1 and J usage is TRBJ2-7; either TRBD1 or TRBD2 may fit D (6 bases each). The germline V gene encodes CDR1 SGHRS and CDR2 YFSETQ. This CDR3 has 13 amino acids. V was pared by 1 base and J by 4 bases, with 9 bases between. The CDR3 here is CASSLWGAYEQYL. In nucleotides, the CDR3 is TGCGCCAGCAGCTTGTGGGGGGCATACGAGCAGTACCTC.

This rearrangement joins TRBV10-2 to TRBJ1-2, with 8 bases matching TRBD1. V was pared by 5 bases and J by 3 bases, with 2 bases of the junction left unmatched. This CDR3 is built from 13 residues. Germline V gene sequence: CDR1 WSHSY, CDR2 SAAADI. The CDR3: CASSIQGDYGYTF. CDR3 coding DNA: TGCGCCAGCAGTATACAGGGGGACTATGGCTACACCTTC.

The chain links TRBV10-3 to TRBJ2-6; D might be TRBD1 (8 bases). The CDR3 spans 17 residues. Germline V gene lookup returns CDR1 ENHRY and CDR2 SYGVKD. V was trimmed by 8 bases and J by 0 bases, leaving 17 bases between them. The CDR3 reads CAIERDRLHSGANVLTF. The CDR3 region has the DNA TGTGCCATCGAGCGGGACAGGCTCCACTCTGGGGCCAACGTCCTGACTTTC.

This clonotype was counted only a few times. In DNA form, the CDR3 reads TGCAGCGTTGCCGCGTCGGGGTCTCAGGAGACCCAGTACTTC. Translated: CSVAASGSQETQYF. The chain has TRBV29-1 and TRBJ2-5; D might be TRBD2 (5 bases). Between the trimmed V and J ends, which lost 4 bases and 5 bases, there was a span of 17 bases. Germline V gives CDR1 SQVTM, CDR2 ANQGSEA. The CDR3 is 14 residues long.

The chain employs TRBV7-9 and TRBJ1-2, with a possible D match to TRBD1 (5 bases). Germline V lookup: CDR1 SEHNR, CDR2 FQNEAQ (reference sequence). The germline V and J ends were trimmed by 4 bases and 7 bases, with 19 bases remaining between them. The CDR3 contains 15 residues. In DNA form, the CDR3 reads TGTGCCAGCAGCTCCGATCGGAGCAGGGAATCTGGCTACACCTTC. It yields the protein CASSSDRSRESGYTF.

This clonotype was detected a few times. CDR3 sequence: CAISEWRADTQYF. In nucleotides, the CDR3 is TGTGCCATCAGTGAGTGGAGGGCAGATACGCAGTATTTT. V and J are TRBV10-3 and TRBJ2-3; D is perhaps TRBD2 (6 bases). Trimming pared 1 base from V and 4 bases from J, leaving 6 bases between. The CDR3 length is 13 residues. Per germline, CDR1 ENHRY and CDR2 SYGVKD.

This sequence joins TRBV7-9 and TRBJ2-3; 7 nucleotides align to TRBD1. The CDR3 contains 16 residues. The germline V gene encodes CDR1 SEHNR and CDR2 FQNEAQ (reference sequence). The V gene end was trimmed by 4 bases and the J gene end by 0 bases; junction bases not matched to a gene: 7. The CDR3 is CASSYTTGISTDTQYF. The DNA of the CDR3 is TGTGCCAGCAGCTATACGACAGGGATAAGCACAGATACGCAGTATTTT.

This clonotype occurred a few times. This chain uses TRBV5-1 with TRBJ2-1; no clear D gene. This CDR3 is built from 15 residues. Germline CDR1 reads SGHRS; CDR2 reads YFSETQ. Trimming cost V 7 bases and J 1 base, with 15 bases left between them. The CDR3 spells CASSDLGVSYNEQFF. The CDR3 DNA sequence: TGCGCCAGCTCCGACTTAGGCGTTTCCTACAATGAGCAGTTCTTC. The whole variable domain, filled in from reference TRBV5-1 and TRBJ2-1, reads KAGVTQTPRYLIKTRGQQVTLSCSPISGHRSVSWYQQTPGQGLQFLFEYFSETQRNKGNFPGRFSGRQFSNSRSEMNVSTLELGDSALYLCASSDLGVSYNEQFFGPGTRLTVL.

This clonotype came up a few times. The chain links TRBV20-1 to TRBJ2-1; D is possibly TRBD1 (5 bases). V was shortened by 6 bases and J by 2 bases, with 11 bases between the two germline ends. Germline V CDR1 and CDR2: DFQATT, SNEGSKA (reference sequence). This CDR3 has 13 residues. In nucleotides, the CDR3 is TGCAGTGCCCCAGGGAATACCTACAATGAGCAGTTCTTC. Its protein is CSAPGNTYNEQFF.

This clonotype came up a few times. The chain uses TRBV20-1 and TRBJ1-1, with D possibly TRBD1 on 5 matching bases. Germline V CDR1 and CDR2: DFQATT, SNEGSKA (reference sequence). This CDR3 is 13 amino acids long. V shed 3 bases and J shed 7 bases, with 15 bases lying between them. CDR3 loop: CSARGGRQNEAFF. The CDR3 nucleotides are TGCAGTGCTAGGGGGGGGAGACAAAATGAAGCTTTCTTT.

This chain joins TRBV9 and TRBJ2-5, with a possible D match to TRBD1 (5 bases). Germline loops: CDR1 SGDLS, CDR2 YYNGEE. The CDR3 has 14 amino acids. The V end was cut by 3 bases, the J end by 5 bases, with 14 bases between. The CDR3, as DNA: TGTGCCAGCAGCGCCGAAGGGGTAGCTGAGACCCAGTACTTC. Translated, it gives CASSAEGVAETQYF.

A few counts support this clonotype. The V call is TRBV5-1, the J call TRBJ1-2; no clear D. V lost 4 bases and J lost 5, with 12 bases in between. The CDR3 length is 13 residues. Looked up from germline, CDR1 is SGHRS and CDR2 is YFSETQ. The CDR3 DNA is TGCGCCAGCAGCCCTGGCGCAGAGTATGGCTACACCTTC. This encodes CASSPGAEYGYTF.

The rearrangement links TRBV19 to TRBJ2-1; 9 bases fit TRBD2. The germline V gene has CDR1 LNHDA and CDR2 SQIVND (reference sequence). The CDR3 has 17 residues. J was trimmed by 4 bases and V by 9 bases; bases with no gene match: 16. The CDR3 protein is CASHPGYAGGRYNEQFF. DNA of the CDR3: TGTGCCAGCCATCCCGGCTACGCGGGAGGGAGATACAATGAGCAGTTCTTC.

The V call is TRBV4-1, the J call TRBJ2-1; 13 bases are shared with TRBD2. The length of the CDR3 is 17 residues. V was pared by 0 bases and J by 9 bases, with 8 bases of the junction left unmatched. Germline V gene data show CDR1 as MGHRA and CDR2 as YSYEKL. The CDR3 here is CASSQDLLAGGSGEQFF. CDR3 in DNA: TGCGCCAGCAGCCAAGACCTACTAGCGGGGGGGTCGGGTGAGCAGTTCTTC.

This clonotype was counted many times. V and J are TRBV29-1 and TRBJ1-2; D gene unclear. Looked up from germline, CDR1 is SQVTM and CDR2 is ANQGSEA. V was trimmed by 2 bases and J by 6 bases, leaving 19 bases between them. The length of the CDR3 is 15 residues. The CDR3: CSVETGSPLGDGYTF. The CDR3 DNA is TGCAGCGTTGAAACTGGTTCACCCCTTGGGGATGGCTACACCTTC.

This clonotype was picked up many times. V and J are TRBV12-3 or TRBV12-4 and TRBJ2-7; D is ambiguous. With 8 bases removed from V and 4 bases from J, the gap between germline ends came to 15 bases. The CDR3 sequence is 13 residues long. The CDR3 DNA follows: TGTGCCAGCTCCCAAGGCTTTCTATACGAGCAGTACTTC. Translating it yields CASSQGFLYEQYF.

The chain joins TRBV3-1 to TRBJ2-1; D is perhaps TRBD1 or TRBD2 (5 bases each). V was trimmed by 3 bases and J by 3 bases, leaving 9 bases between them. The CDR3 contains 14 residues. Looked up from germline, CDR1 is LGHDT and CDR2 is YNNKEL (reference sequence). CDR3 residues: CASSQRGRYNEQFF. CDR3 in DNA: TGTGCCAGCAGCCAGAGGGGCCGCTACAATGAGCAGTTCTTC.

This chain uses TRBV6-1 with TRBJ2-3; TRBD1 agrees at 7 bases. The germline V gene encodes CDR1 MNHNS and CDR2 SASEGT. Unmatched junction bases numbered 1, after V lost 7 bases and J lost 3 bases. The CDR3 runs 12 residues. The CDR3 nucleotides read TGTGCCAGCAAGGACAGGACAGATACGCAGTATTTT. Amino acids: CASKDRTDTQYF.

Only a few counts were recorded for this clonotype. This rearrangement joins TRBV5-1 to TRBJ1-4; D unclear. The CDR3 has 14 amino acids. The ends were cut back, 0 bases at V and 7 bases at J, with 10 bases in the middle. The germline gives CDR1 SGHRS, CDR2 YFSETQ. The CDR3 spells CASSLGRSREKLFF. In DNA form, the CDR3 reads TGCGCCAGCAGCTTGGGGCGGTCGCGTGAAAAACTGTTTTTT.

The chain carries TRBV12-3 or TRBV12-4 and TRBJ1-4; 9 bases line up with TRBD1. V lost 8 bases to trimming and J lost 5 bases; unmatched junction nucleotides: 0. The CDR3 spans 12 residues. The CDR3 is CASGTGNEKLFF. The CDR3 bases are TGTGCCAGCGGGACAGGGAATGAAAAACTGTTTTTT.

This clonotype has a handful of counts. This chain joins TRBV7-8 and TRBJ1-2, with D maybe TRBD1 (5 bases). Germline CDR1 reads SGHVS; CDR2 reads FQNEAQ. CDR3 size: 14 residues. Deletions cut 1 base from V and 6 bases from J, with 12 bases between. CDR3 coding DNA: TGTGCCAGCAGCTTAGTGGGCAGGGTGGATGGCTACACCTTC. Its translation: CASSLVGRVDGYTF.

The CDR3 is CASTRLAANTGELFF. The CDR3 DNA is TGCGCCAGCACTAGACTAGCGGCGAACACCGGGGAGCTGTTTTTT. This sequence joins TRBV5-1 and TRBJ2-2; 9 bases are a match to TRBD2. With 6 bases clipped from V and 0 bases from J, the junction kept 3 bases outside the gene matches. The CDR3 spans 15 residues. Germline V gene sequence: CDR1 SGHRS, CDR2 YFSETQ.